The present T cell receptor beta chain was sequenced within a study of immune characterization of retroperitoneal liposarcoma. One entry per CDR3 protein results from TCRdb running MiXCR on the PCR reads. Seen here are around 11,000 distinct CDR3 sequences, about a quarter observed once, and the top ten hold under 9.5%. The CDR3 length is 13 residues. V lost 2 bases and J lost 3, with 8 bases in between. This clonotype showed up just a few times. This clonotype originated in a male donor with retroperitoneal liposarcoma. Material: tumor tissue. The chain uses TRBV12-3 or TRBV12-4 and TRBJ2-7; D gene ambiguous. CDR3 loop: CASSLLGSYEQYF. The CDR3 DNA reads as TGTGCCAGCAGTTTACTGGGCAGCTACGAGCAGTACTTC.